These 5 T cell receptor beta chains share one sample of origin, sequenced in a study of blood T cell repertoires in COVID-19. The data were produced by immunoSEQ multiplex PCR, yet TCRdb's version contains in-frame clones alone and is incomplete. This repertoire shows about 68,000 clones, about 80% found once; its top ten account for about an eighth. Sequenced: peripheral blood. All receptors come from a human donor in a cohort sampled during active COVID-19.

The J gene is TRBJ2-5, the V gene TRBV6-2 or TRBV6-3; no reliable D call. Germline V gene lookup returns CDR1 MNHEY and CDR2 SVGEGT. The germline V and J ends were trimmed by 6 bases and 5 bases, with 10 bases remaining between them. This CDR3 region has 12 residues. The CDR3 DNA is TGTGCCAGCAGCCTACAGATGGAGACCCAGTACTTC. Protein: CASSLQMETQYF.

The chain carries TRBV19 and TRBJ2-3; 8 bases are a match to TRBD1. Unmatched junction bases numbered 5, after V lost 5 bases and J lost 1 base. From germline, CDR1 is LNHDA and CDR2 SQIVND (reference sequence). This CDR3 is built from 15 residues. CDR3 bases: TGTGCCAGTAGTCGACAGGGGATTGGCACAGATACGCAGTATTTT. Residues: CASSRQGIGTDTQYF. The entire variable domain, with the rest obtained from reference TRBV19 and TRBJ2-3, is as follows: DGGITQSPKYLFRKEGQNVTLSCEQNLNHDAMYWYRQDPGQGLRLIYYSQIVNDFQKGDIAEGYSVSREKKESFPLTVTSAQKNPTAFYLCASSRQGIGTDTQYFGPGTRLTVL.

The rearrangement joins TRBV7-2 to TRBJ2-6; tentatively, D is TRBD1 (5 bases). Per the germline V gene, CDR1 is SGHTA and CDR2 is FQGNSA. V lost 2 bases, J lost 0 bases, and 5 bases lay in between. The CDR3 contains 15 residues. CDR3 DNA: TGTGCCAGCAGCTTAAGGGGCTCTGGGGCCAACGTCCTGACTTTC. Amino acids: CASSLRGSGANVLTF.

The J gene is TRBJ1-5, the V gene TRBV18, with TRBD1 identical over 8 bases. The CDR3 is 14 residues long. Per the germline V gene, CDR1 is KGHSH and CDR2 is LQKENI. Losses at the gene ends were 3 bases for V and 6 bases for J; bases not matched to a gene: 4. Written as DNA, the CDR3 is TGTGCCAGCTCACCGGACAGGGTCCCTCAGCCCCAGCATTTT. It is translated as CASSPDRVPQPQHF.

V gene TRBV7-3 combines with J gene TRBJ2-2, with TRBD2 matching over 8 bases. The V segment lost 0 bases and the J segment 1 base; nucleotides outside the gene matches: 7. CDR1 and CDR2 (germline): SGHTA, FQGTGA. This CDR3 is 18 amino acids long. The CDR3 is CASSLTVHGRGNTGELFF. CDR3 bases: TGTGCCAGCAGCTTAACGGTCCACGGGAGGGGGAACACCGGGGAGCTGTTTTTT. The variable domain in full, with the rest retrieved from reference TRBV7-3 and TRBJ2-2, is GAGVSQTPSNKVTEKGKYVELRCDPISGHTALYWYRQSLGQGPEFLIYFQGTGAADDSGLPNDRFFAVRPEGSVSTLKIQRTERGDSAVYLCASSLTVHGRGNTGELFFGEGSRLTVL.